The rows below give T cell receptor beta chains drawn from one sample of a study of T cells after yellow fever vaccination. Each CDR3 protein gets one entry after TCRdb re-called the 5' RACE reads with MiXCR. This sample has a few hundred thousand distinct CDR3 sequences, with about a sixth found just once. The material was PBMCs, obtained 4 to 5 days after the first yellow fever vaccination. All receptors derive from a man between 18 and 35 years old who received the YFV17D yellow fever vaccine. Each CDR3 is given with its conserved first and last residue. The D gene is left open where the match is weak. Clone size is stated in some rows and not others, as once, few, many or a class when expanded.

clone_size	j_call	d_call	v_call	cdr3_nt	cdr3_aa
.	TRBJ1-3	.	TRBV12-3/TRBV12-4	TGTGCCAGCACGCCGTCTGGAAACACCATATATTTT	CASTPSGNTIYF
many	TRBJ2-1	TRBD2	TRBV5-1	TGCGCCAGCAGCCAAATAGCGGGGGTTAACAATGAGCAGTTCTTC	CASSQIAGVNNEQFF
few	TRBJ2-2	.	TRBV7-3	TGTGCCAGCAGCTTTAAGGTCCCCGGGGAGCTGTTTTTT	CASSFKVPGELFF
.	TRBJ2-7	.	TRBV4-2	TGTGCCAGCAGCCAATCTGCTGGGGGACCCGCCGAGCAGTACTTC	CASSQSAGGPAEQYF
few	TRBJ2-2	.	TRBV15	TGTGCCACCAGCCCAGCCTGGGCTAGCGCAAACACCGGGGAGCTGTTTTTT	CATSPAWASANTGELFF
few	TRBJ1-3	.	TRBV20-1	TGCAGTGCGCGAGGACAGCCTGGAAACACCATATATTTT	CSARGQPGNTIYF
few	TRBJ2-1	.	TRBV6-2/TRBV6-3	TGTGCCAGCCGACGGATGGCTGAGCAGTTCTTC	CASRRMAEQFF
many	TRBJ2-1	.	TRBV5-6	TGTGCCAGCAGCTTCTTGGTGATCAGGGATGAGCAGTTCTTC	CASSFLVIRDEQFF
.	TRBJ1-2	.	TRBV7-2	TGTGCCAGCAGCTTAGCAGGGGTTAACTATGGCTACACCTTC	CASSLAGVNYGYTF
.	TRBJ1-1	.	TRBV15	TGTGCCACCAGTTCAAAGGGAGGGGGAGCTTTCTTT	CATSSKGGGAFF
.	TRBJ1-2	TRBD1	TRBV7-9	TGTGCCAGCAGCCCCAGGGACAGATACTATGGCTACACCTTC	CASSPRDRYYGYTF
.	TRBJ2-6	.	TRBV20-1	TGCAGTGCTTACAGGGATAGTGGGGCCAACGTCCTGACTTTC	CSAYRDSGANVLTF
.	TRBJ2-1	.	TRBV5-8	TGTGCCAGCAGCACGGACCGGGGCGTTTCCTACAATGAGCAGTTCTTC	CASSTDRGVSYNEQFF
.	TRBJ2-5	TRBD2	TRBV11-2	TGTGCCAGCAGCTTACTTCCAGCGGGGGGGCTTGGTACGAAGACCCAGTACTTC	CASSLLPAGGLGTKTQYF
.	TRBJ1-6	TRBD1	TRBV11-2	TGTGCCAGCAGCTTGATCCTCTCCAGGGGGCTCGGGAATTCACCCCTCCACTTT	CASSLILSRGLGNSPLHF
few	TRBJ1-5	TRBD1	TRBV7-6	TGTGCCAGCAGCTTAGGATGGGGGACAGGGGATCAGCCCCAGCATTTT	CASSLGWGTGDQPQHF
.	TRBJ2-2	TRBD1	TRBV7-9	TGTGCCAGCAGCTTAGGGGGGACAGGGGGCGCGCGGAACACCGGGGAGCTGTTTTTT	CASSLGGTGGARNTGELFF
.	TRBJ2-3	.	TRBV9	TGTGCCAGCAGCGTAGTGCCACAGGCCAGAGATACGCAGTATTTT	CASSVVPQARDTQYF
.	TRBJ2-5	.	TRBV4-1	TGCGCCAGCAGCCAAGAAAGGGTTGTTGAGACCCAGTACTTC	CASSQERVVETQYF
few	TRBJ1-2	.	TRBV9	TGTGCCAGCAGCGCCTATACTGGGGGCTACACCTTC	CASSAYTGGYTF
few	TRBJ2-5	.	TRBV4-3	TGCGCCAGCAGCCAAGATTATGTTTCGTACCAAGAGACCCAGTACTTC	CASSQDYVSYQETQYF
.	TRBJ2-5	.	TRBV29-1	TGCAGCGTCCCCGGAACAGGGAGTGAGACCCAGTACTTC	CSVPGTGSETQYF
few	TRBJ2-1	.	TRBV20-1	TGCAGTGCTAGTGACAGCTCCTACAATGAGCAGTTCTTC	CSASDSSYNEQFF
few	TRBJ2-5	TRBD2	TRBV29-1	TGCAGCGTTGAAGCTCGGACTAGCGGGAGACAAGAGACCCAGTACTTC	CSVEARTSGRQETQYF
few	TRBJ2-5	.	TRBV6-1	TGTGCCAGCAGAGAGACTAACCAAGAGACCCAGTACTTC	CASRETNQETQYF
few	TRBJ2-7	.	TRBV20-1	TGCAGTGCTGGGGGGACCTTAGGGACCTACGAGCAGTACTTC	CSAGGTLGTYEQYF
few	TRBJ2-5	TRBD1	TRBV7-2	TGTGCCAGCAGCGCGGACAGGGCGTACGAGACCCAGTACTTC	CASSADRAYETQYF
few	TRBJ2-1	TRBD2	TRBV12-3/TRBV12-4	TGTGCCAGCGAAACAGCGGGGTACTACAATGAGCAGTTCTTC	CASETAGYYNEQFF
.	TRBJ1-3	.	TRBV6-1	TGTGCCAGCATCTTAATTCATGGGGCCGACTCTGGAAACACCATATATTTT	CASILIHGADSGNTIYF
few	TRBJ2-7	.	TRBV12-3/TRBV12-4	TGTGCCAGCAGGGCAACAGTGTCCTACGAGCAGTACTTC	CASRATVSYEQYF
few	TRBJ2-5	.	TRBV14	TGTGCCAGCAGCCAAATGGGTTCGGGGGCTATCGAGACCCAGTACTTC	CASSQMGSGAIETQYF
.	TRBJ2-3	.	TRBV11-2	TGTGCCAGCAGCTTAGGGGGCGGGGTGAGGGGGAGCACAGATACGCAGTATTTT	CASSLGGGVRGSTDTQYF
.	TRBJ1-1	.	TRBV12-3/TRBV12-4	TGTGCCAGCAGTTCGGCAGGGAGCACTAATAGAGCTGAAGCTTTCTTT	CASSSAGSTNRAEAFF
.	TRBJ2-5	.	TRBV4-1	TGCGCCAGCAGCCAAGCCAGAACCGAGACCCAGTACTTC	CASSQARTETQYF
.	TRBJ2-7	TRBD1	TRBV7-2	TGTGCCAGCAGCTCCCATGACAGGGGTGGCGACGAGCAGTACTTC	CASSSHDRGGDEQYF
once	TRBJ2-6	.	TRBV2	TGTGCCAGCAGGAGGAGGTCTATTCCCCTCTTCTCTGGGGCCAACGTCCTGACTTTC	CASRRRSIPLFSGANVLTF
many	TRBJ1-5	.	TRBV27	TGTGCCAGCAGCTTTGGGGGTAGCAATCAGCCCCAGCATTTT	CASSFGGSNQPQHF
.	TRBJ1-1	.	TRBV13	TGTGCCAGCAGCTTAGTGCGGGGGGCGGAAACTGAAGCTTTCTTT	CASSLVRGAETEAFF
.	TRBJ1-2	TRBD1	TRBV6-4	TGTGCCAGCAGTGACTCCGGTACCGGGACAGGGGGCCCATACACCTTC	CASSDSGTGTGGPYTF
.	TRBJ1-1	.	TRBV7-2	TGTGCCAGCAGCTTAGCGCTGGGAACTGAAGCTTTCTTT	CASSLALGTEAFF
few	TRBJ2-1	TRBD1	TRBV7-3	TGTGCCAGCAGCCAGGGGGCTAGCAGCAACAATGAGCAGTTCTTC	CASSQGASSNNEQFF
.	TRBJ2-7	.	TRBV5-5	TGTGCCAGCACCCTCCACTACGAGCAGTACTTC	CASTLHYEQYF
.	TRBJ2-3	.	TRBV9	TGTGCCAGCAGCTTAGAAGGGGGAGGGGACACAGATACGCAGTATTTT	CASSLEGGGDTDTQYF
.	TRBJ2-3	.	TRBV6-2/TRBV6-3	TGTGCCAGCAGTCCGAGGACATCTAGCACAGATACGCAGTATTTT	CASSPRTSSTDTQYF
.	TRBJ2-2	.	TRBV2	TGTGCCAGCAGTGGTTGGGACAAATCGAACACCGGGGAGCTGTTTTTT	CASSGWDKSNTGELFF
few	TRBJ1-2	.	TRBV7-2	TGTGCCAGCAGCTTAGCCCAGGCAGTTATAGACCCGATGTTTGTGTACTACACCTTC	CASSLAQAVIDPMFVYYTF
.	TRBJ1-1	.	TRBV10-3	TGTGCCATCAGTGAAACGGACCGGAACACTGAAGCTTTCTTT	CAISETDRNTEAFF
.	TRBJ2-3	.	TRBV11-3	TGTGCCAGCAGCTCAAGGACAGACGAGTTTGGCACAGATACGCAGTATTTT	CASSSRTDEFGTDTQYF
few	TRBJ1-3	TRBD1	TRBV7-2	TGTGCCAGCAGCTCTAGACAGGGGAGAAACACCATATATTTT	CASSSRQGRNTIYF
few	TRBJ2-3	.	TRBV27	TGTGCCAGCAGTTTAGTCTCGGGCACAGATACGCAGTATTTT	CASSLVSGTDTQYF
once	TRBJ1-5	TRBD1	TRBV20-1	TGCAGTGCGCCTGGACAGGGAGAGAATCAGCCCCAGCATTTT	CSAPGQGENQPQHF
few	TRBJ2-5	TRBD1	TRBV7-9	TGTGCCGGGAGCCCAGGACAGGGGGCGCAGACCCAGTACTTC	CAGSPGQGAQTQYF